Shown below are 21 T cell receptor beta chains from a single sample sequenced in a study of CD8 T cells in Susac syndrome. After extraction with the RNeasy kit, roughly 0.5 to 1 ug of the RNA was reverse transcribed using random hexamers. One entry per CDR3 protein results from TCRdb running MiXCR on the immunoSEQ multiplex PCR reads. The sample consists of tens of thousands of distinct CDR3 sequences, 85% to 95% of them appearing once. Sequencing was done on a sample of CD8+ T cells from PBMCs. The source of these receptors is a human donor with multiple sclerosis.

The chain links TRBV20-1 to TRBJ1-1; D remains unclear. V lost 5 bases and J lost 3, with 10 bases in between. In germline, CDR1 is DFQATT, CDR2 SNEGSKA (reference sequence). CDR3 size: 12 residues. As DNA, the CDR3 is TGCAGTGCTCCCCGGGGAGACACTGAAGCTTTCTTT. Its translation is CSAPRGDTEAFF.

The gene calls are TRBV20-1 and TRBJ1-2; a possible D gene is TRBD1 (5 bases). From germline, CDR1 is DFQATT and CDR2 SNEGSKA (reference sequence). The CDR3 runs 13 residues. With 3 bases removed from V and 2 bases from J, the gap between germline ends came to 10 bases. CDR3 sequence (DNA): TGCAGTGCTAGGGGGACGGAGAACTATGGCTACACCTTC. Its protein is CSARGTENYGYTF.

The V gene is TRBV27, the J gene TRBJ1-4; D is uncertain. V lost 8 bases and J lost 4, with 11 bases in between. This CDR3 has 13 residues. Germline CDR1 is MNHEY and CDR2 is SMNVEV (reference sequence). CDR3 sequence (DNA): TGTGCCAGCCGCCGGCTGGGTAATGAAAAACTGTTTTTT. Its protein product is CASRRLGNEKLFF.

The rearrangement uses TRBV27 and TRBJ2-1; no reliable D call. Germline V gives CDR1 MNHEY, CDR2 SMNVEV (reference sequence). The V and J ends lost 7 bases and 2 bases respectively, with 9 bases between them. The CDR3 loop spans 13 amino acids. The CDR3 here is CASTPSTYNEQFF. CDR3 DNA: TGTGCCAGCACCCCTTCAACCTACAATGAGCAGTTCTTC.

The DNA of the CDR3 is TGCGCCAGCCGTCGACTAGCGGGGTCTGCAGATACGCAGTATTTT. The encoded protein is CASRRLAGSADTQYF. J is TRBJ2-3 and V is TRBV10-2; the match to TRBD2 covers 11 bases. The CDR3 consists of 15 residues. J lost 4 bases, V lost 8 bases, and 8 bases had no gene match. From germline, CDR1 is WSHSY and CDR2 SAAADI.

The genes are TRBV28 and TRBJ2-1; D remains ambiguous. The CDR3 extends over 13 amino acids. The germline CDR1 and CDR2 sequences are MDHEN and SYDVKM. V was shortened by 3 bases and J by 9 bases, with 12 bases between the two germline ends. CDR3: CASSFSLWGEQFF. In nucleotides, the CDR3 is TGTGCCAGCAGTTTTTCTTTGTGGGGTGAGCAGTTCTTC. The whole variable domain, filled in from reference TRBV28 and TRBJ2-1, reads DVKVTQSSRYLVKRTGEKVFLECVQDMDHENMFWYRQDPGLGLRLIYFSYDVKMKEKGDIPEGYSVSREKKERFSLILESASTNQTSMYLCASSFSLWGEQFFGPGTRLTVL.

V and J are TRBV2 and TRBJ2-2, with 9 positions matching TRBD1. Germline trimming cut 6 bases from V and 3 bases from J; bases unmatched to any gene: 5. Germline V gives CDR1 SNHLY, CDR2 FYNNEI. The CDR3 extends over 15 amino acids. CDR3 in DNA: TGTGCCAGCAGCATGGGACAGGGATACACCGGGGAGCTGTTTTTT. Translating gives CASSMGQGYTGELFF.

The chain joins TRBV13 to TRBJ2-7; possible D gene TRBD1, 5 bases. V dropped 5 bases and J dropped 3 bases, with 14 bases sitting between them. This CDR3 is 14 amino acids long. Germline CDR1 PRHDT, CDR2 FYEKMQ (reference sequence). Here the CDR3 DNA reads TGTGCCAGCAGCACACAGGATGCTCGCTACGAGCAGTACTTC. It yields the protein CASSTQDARYEQYF.

The chain couples TRBV4-1 to TRBJ2-3; 8 bases map to TRBD1. CDR1 and CDR2 (germline): MGHRA, YSYEKL. V lost 3 bases to trimming and J lost 2 bases; unmatched junction nucleotides: 7. The CDR3 runs 16 residues. This CDR3 is CASSQAQGALTDTQYF. DNA for the CDR3: TGCGCCAGCAGCCAGGCCCAGGGGGCTCTCACAGATACGCAGTATTTT.

The rearrangement joins TRBV7-8 to TRBJ2-1; D is perhaps TRBD2 (6 bases). Germline V CDR1 and CDR2: SGHVS, FQNEAQ. There are 12 residues in the CDR3. V dropped 5 bases and J dropped 6 bases, with 8 bases sitting between them. The CDR3 reads CASSHSGNEQFF. DNA for the CDR3: TGTGCCAGCAGCCATAGCGGCAATGAGCAGTTCTTC.

The chain couples TRBV14 to TRBJ2-2, with TRBD1 matching over 7 bases. The CDR3 runs to 15 residues. Germline V gives CDR1 SGHDN, CDR2 FVKESK. V was pared by 2 bases and J by 6 bases, with 6 bases of the junction left unmatched. CDR3 amino acids: CASSQYQDRAGELFF. The CDR3 nucleotides read TGTGCCAGCAGCCAATACCAAGACAGGGCCGGGGAGCTGTTTTTT. Supplemented by reference TRBV14 and TRBJ2-2, the full variable domain reads EAGVTQFPSHSVIEKGQTVTLRCDPISGHDNLYWYRRVMGKEIKFLLHFVKESKQDESGMPNNRFLAERTGGTYSTLKVQPAELEDSGVYFCASSQYQDRAGELFFGEGSRLTVL.

The CDR3, as DNA: TGTGCCAGCAGTTACGGGTCAGATGGGAGTGCCCAGCATTTT. Protein product: CASSYGSDGSAQHF. The V gene is TRBV6-2 or TRBV6-3, the J gene TRBJ1-5; D is uncertain. Germline assignment: CDR1 MNHEY and CDR2 SVGEGT. Trimming shortened V by 2 bases and J by 11 bases, and 16 bases separated the two germline ends. The CDR3 loop spans 14 amino acids.

The chain has TRBV27 and TRBJ2-2; 7 bases are a match to TRBD1. Trimming at V came to 2 bases and at J to 4 bases, leaving 1 base not matched to a gene. CDR3 length: 14 amino acids. The germline V gene has CDR1 MNHEY and CDR2 SMNVEV (reference sequence). Here the CDR3 reads CASSLRGPTGELFF. CDR3 nucleotide sequence: TGTGCCAGCAGTTTAAGGGGGCCCACCGGGGAGCTGTTTTTT.

The chain carries TRBV4-1 and TRBJ1-1; no firm D call. The CDR3 is 19 amino acids. V lost 0 bases, J lost 1 base, and 21 bases lay in between. Germline loops: CDR1 MGHRA, CDR2 YSYEKL. The CDR3 region has the DNA TGCGCCAGCAGCCAAGAAGAGTTCCGGGCCCCGTCGGAGAACACTGAAGCTTTCTTT. The encoded protein is CASSQEEFRAPSENTEAFF.

The gene calls are TRBV4-1 and TRBJ1-4; D perhaps matches TRBD1 (6 bases). V lost 5 bases to trimming and J lost 0 bases, with 13 bases between them. The CDR3 is made up of 16 amino acids. Germline V gene sequence: CDR1 MGHRA, CDR2 YSYEKL. CDR3 DNA sequence: TGCGCCAGCAGCGCGGGCAGGGGTGCAACTAATGAAAAACTGTTTTTT. Translated: CASSAGRGATNEKLFF.

This clonotype has only one observation. This chain connects TRBV20-1 to TRBJ2-1; 8 bases are a match to TRBD2. This CDR3 is 13 amino acids long. With 3 bases clipped from V and 2 bases from J, the junction kept 0 bases outside the gene matches. In germline, CDR1 is DFQATT, CDR2 SNEGSKA (reference sequence). Here the CDR3 DNA reads TGCAGTGCTAGCGGGGGGGCCTACAATGAGCAGTTCTTC. Its protein is CSASGGAYNEQFF.

V usage is TRBV2 and J usage is TRBJ1-2; D not resolved. CDR1 is SNHLY and CDR2 is FYNNEI in the germline V gene. The V end lost 6 bases, the J end lost 4 bases, and 6 bases lay between the germline ends. CDR3 length equals 11 residues. CDR3 in amino acids: CASRDSYGYTF. In DNA, the CDR3 is TGTGCCAGCAGAGATAGCTATGGCTACACCTTC.

V gene TRBV7-9 combines with J gene TRBJ1-1; D perhaps matches TRBD1 (6 bases). V was shortened by 7 bases and J by 7 bases, with 22 bases between the two germline ends. CDR1 is SEHNR, CDR2 FQNEAQ, per germline (reference sequence). This CDR3 contains 15 residues. In nucleotides, the CDR3 is TGTGCCAGCACCTCCCTGGGGGGCAGCATGATTGAAGCTTTCTTT. Encoded protein: CASTSLGGSMIEAFF.

The chain uses TRBV7-2 and TRBJ2-1; D remains ambiguous. From germline, CDR1 is SGHTA and CDR2 FQGNSA. CDR3 length: 13 amino acids. The V end was cut by 2 bases, the J end by 10 bases, with 12 bases between. CDR3 bases: TGTGCCAGCAGCTTAATCAGCACATGGGAGCAGTTCTTC. It codes for CASSLISTWEQFF.

The CDR3 loop reads CASSIIGTNTEAFF. DNA for the CDR3: TGTGCCAGTAGTATAATTGGGACGAACACTGAAGCTTTCTTT. The chain uses TRBV19 and TRBJ1-1; D perhaps matches TRBD1 (5 bases). The germline CDR1 and CDR2 sequences are LNHDA and SQIVND (reference sequence). The CDR3 sequence is 14 residues long. Trimming removed 2 bases at V and 1 base at J, with 8 bases between.

The V gene is TRBV25-1, the J gene TRBJ2-2, with TRBD1 matching over 7 bases. After removal of 3 bases from V and 1 base from J, the junction contained 8 bases not matched to a gene. CDR1 is MGHDK, CDR2 SYGVNS, per germline. The CDR3 consists of 17 residues. The DNA of the CDR3 is TGTGCCAGCAGTGAGGTACAGGGGCCGGTGAACACCGGGGAGCTGTTTTTT. Translation: CASSEVQGPVNTGELFF.